In its sample, the clone carrying this T cell receptor beta chain was seen a few times. The antigen is not known. Every donor provided one heparinised blood draw, which averaged approximately 100 mL. Isolation of CD4+ naive, central memory, regulatory and stem cell-like memory cells was achieved by sorting via CD45RO/CCR7/CD25/CD127/CD95/CD27. The data were taken from a study of beta chain features in type 1 diabetes. About the research overall: Examination covered over 85,000,000 sorted cells spanning all samples.

The trim removed 2 bases at V and 5 bases at J, leaving 9 bases unmatched. CDR1 and CDR2 (germline): GTSNPN, SVGIG (reference sequence). The CDR3 has 16 residues. Sequenced material consisted of expressed TCRB transcripts (all of the isolated RNA was reverse transcribed). Several million reads were obtained on average from naive, central memory and regulatory T cell samples. Sequenced by immunoSEQ multiplex PCR; TCRdb stores in-frame clones only, minus some. The sample contains about 340,000 clones, about 14% of which appear only once. Study results and limitations: All four CD4+ subsets from Type 1 diabetes patients carried moderately but significantly shorter TCRB CDR3s.

The clonotype was recovered from a woman aged 18-35 years with type 1 diabetes. Sequenced material: naive CD4+ T cells from blood. The chain links TRBV30 to TRBJ2-1; TRBD2 matches 10 bases. CDR3 nucleotides: TGTGCCTGGAGTCCATGGCGGACTAGCGGAAACAATGAGCAGTTCTTC. Amino acid sequence: CAWSPWRTSGNNEQFF.